This is a list of T cell receptor beta chains from one sample in a study of T cells after yellow fever vaccination. TCRdb independently ran MiXCR on the 5' RACE reads; one entry per CDR3 protein. The sample shows approximately 550,000 distinct CDR3 sequences, roughly a fifth of them seen only once. The starting material was PBMCs, obtained 15 days after the yellow fever booster vaccination. Every receptor here comes from a man between 25 and 39 years old who received the YFV17D yellow fever vaccine. The conserved cysteine and the conserved F or W are not part of the CDR3 here. A D gene is named only where the DNA matches it firmly. Not all rows give a size; the values are once, few, many and, for expanded clones, a class.

CDR3 length	J gene	clone size	V gene	D gene	CDR3 protein
14	TRBJ2-2	-	TRBV19	TRBD2	ASSIRGLEGAGELF
12	TRBJ2-3	-	TRBV12-3/TRBV12-4	TRBD2	ASSSGLAGDAQY
13	TRBJ1-2	many	TRBV10-3	TRBD1	AISEPGGAGYGYT
12	TRBJ2-7	few	TRBV20-1	TRBD1	SARDGQGADEQY
14	TRBJ2-7	-	TRBV7-2	-	ASSLVVGGGSYEQY
15	TRBJ2-3	-	TRBV10-1	TRBD2	ASSEPTSSGITDTQY
14	TRBJ1-1	-	TRBV30	-	AWSVPGGALNTEAF
14	TRBJ2-3	-	TRBV27	TRBD1	ASSLSGQGATDTQY
10	TRBJ2-7	few	TRBV30	-	AWSPGVGEQY
13	TRBJ2-6	-	TRBV19	-	ASTINPAGPTDLT
14	TRBJ2-1	many	TRBV5-4	-	ASSLGVPSFYNEQF
15	TRBJ2-3	few	TRBV5-1	-	ASSLGATSHGTDTQY
16	TRBJ2-3	-	TRBV10-3	TRBD2	AISDSSGRAVGTDTQY
13	TRBJ2-6	few	TRBV7-2	-	ASSLREGGANVLT
13	TRBJ2-2	few	TRBV7-8	TRBD2	ASSKGLAGTGELF
10	TRBJ2-3	few	TRBV29-1	-	SVEWGEDTQY
13	TRBJ2-1	few	TRBV6-1	TRBD2	ASNPTSGRAAEQF
12	TRBJ2-1	few	TRBV10-3	TRBD2	AIAPRLADNEQF
13	TRBJ1-3	few	TRBV24-1	-	ATSDGPVSGNTIY
12	TRBJ2-2	few	TRBV20-1	TRBD2	SAKTSGSTGELF
12	TRBJ1-4	-	TRBV5-1	-	ASSFRPGNEKLF
13	TRBJ2-3	once	TRBV24-1	-	ATSPHLAGTDTQY
15	TRBJ2-7	-	TRBV6-1	TRBD2	ASRATGLAGRAYEQY
12	TRBJ2-5	-	TRBV30	-	ALTPPDNWETQY
14	TRBJ2-1	-	TRBV6-5	TRBD2	ASSYLGTRVGNEQF
15	TRBJ2-1	-	TRBV5-1	-	ASSPRAAGQPHNEQF
11	TRBJ2-3	-	TRBV10-3	TRBD2	ATRVAGEDTQY
9	TRBJ1-2	-	TRBV6-2/TRBV6-3	-	ASNHGGGYT
20	TRBJ2-3	-	TRBV18	-	ASSPVSAAWDLSLVATDTQY
13	TRBJ1-1	few	TRBV7-9	-	ASSFGGGRGTEAF
12	TRBJ2-1	few	TRBV28	TRBD2	ASSHSSGSNEQF
11	TRBJ2-2	-	TRBV7-2	-	ASSLRLTGELF
14	TRBJ1-2	-	TRBV5-8	TRBD1	ASSLRDREGLDGYT
14	TRBJ2-5	-	TRBV20-1	-	SASRDNTYPGETQY
11	TRBJ2-4	-	TRBV12-3/TRBV12-4	-	ASKRKRGNIQY
12	TRBJ1-1	few	TRBV14	-	ASSPAGGDTEAF
14	TRBJ2-7	-	TRBV15	TRBD2	ATSSEPGLAGVEQY
14	TRBJ2-2	few	TRBV2	TRBD2	ASRGTSGSHAGELF
11	TRBJ1-2	-	TRBV5-1	TRBD1	ASSQAQGAGYT
12	TRBJ2-3	-	TRBV29-1	-	SVESRDRTDTQY
13	TRBJ2-2	-	TRBV6-2/TRBV6-3	TRBD2	ASSYRAGAFGELF